This record covers a single T cell receptor (beta chain). Antigen: not known. The data are from a study of breast tumors, draining lymph nodes, adjacent tissues. TCRdb recomputed calls from the multiplex PCR reads with MiXCR, one row per CDR3 protein. The sample holds tens of thousands of distinct CDR3 sequences; 50% to 75% are singletons and the top ten take 15% to 20%. Study observations and caveats: Luminal-like breast cancer showed significantly higher tumor–nontumor repertoire similarity than basal-like. Tumor T cell lymph node origin was a supported hypothesis, not proven.

The sequence derives from a female donor with breast cancer. Some clones in this sample may be carry-over from other donors' samples. Sequenced input: tumor-adjacent breast tissue.

CDR3 sequence (DNA): TGCGCCAGCAGCTCCCGGGACAGGGACCCCTATGGCTACACCTTC. It translates to CASSSRDRDPYGYTF. This chain links TRBV5-1 with TRBJ1-2; 9 bases agree with TRBD1. The CDR3 is 15 residues long. Unmatched junction bases numbered 7, after V lost 3 bases and J lost 4 bases. The germline V gene encodes CDR1 SGHRS and CDR2 YFSETQ.